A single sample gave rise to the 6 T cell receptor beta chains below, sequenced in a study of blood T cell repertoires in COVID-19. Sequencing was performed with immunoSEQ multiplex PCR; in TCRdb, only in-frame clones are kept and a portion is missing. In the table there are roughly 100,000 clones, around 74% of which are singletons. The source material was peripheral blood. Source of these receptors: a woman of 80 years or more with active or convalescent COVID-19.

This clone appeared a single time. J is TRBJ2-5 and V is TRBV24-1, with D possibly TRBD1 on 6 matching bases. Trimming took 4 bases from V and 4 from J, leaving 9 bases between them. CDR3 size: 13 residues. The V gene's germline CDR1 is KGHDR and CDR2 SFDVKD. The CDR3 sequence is CATSDTGRETQYF. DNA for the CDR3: TGTGCCACCAGTGACACAGGGAGAGAGACCCAGTACTTC.

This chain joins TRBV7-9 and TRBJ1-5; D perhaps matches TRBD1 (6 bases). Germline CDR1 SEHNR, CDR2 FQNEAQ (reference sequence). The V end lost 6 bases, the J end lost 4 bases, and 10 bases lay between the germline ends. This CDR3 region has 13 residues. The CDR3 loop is CASSPQGNQPQHF. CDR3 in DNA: TGTGCCAGCAGTCCGCAGGGGAATCAGCCCCAGCATTTT.

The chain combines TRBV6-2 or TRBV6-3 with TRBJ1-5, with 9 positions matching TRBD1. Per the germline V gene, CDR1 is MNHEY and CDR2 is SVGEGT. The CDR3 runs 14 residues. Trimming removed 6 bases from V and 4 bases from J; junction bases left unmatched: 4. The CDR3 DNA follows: TGTGCCAGCAGCCTTGGACAGGGGAATCAGCCCCAGCATTTT. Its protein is CASSLGQGNQPQHF.

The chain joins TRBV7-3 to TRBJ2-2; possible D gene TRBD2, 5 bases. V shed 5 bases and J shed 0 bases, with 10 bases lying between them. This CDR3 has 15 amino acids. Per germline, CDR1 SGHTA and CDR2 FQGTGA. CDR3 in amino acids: CASSASNSNTGELFF. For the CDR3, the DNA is TGTGCCAGCAGCGCTAGCAATTCGAACACCGGGGAGCTGTTTTTT.

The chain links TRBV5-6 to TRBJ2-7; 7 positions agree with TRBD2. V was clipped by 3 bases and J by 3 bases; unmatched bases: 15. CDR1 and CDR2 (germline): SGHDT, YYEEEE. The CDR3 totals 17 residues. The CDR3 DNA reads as TGTGCCAGCAGCTCCGGCGGGGGTAGCGGGTCGATCTACGAGCAGTACTTC. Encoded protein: CASSSGGGSGSIYEQYF.

The CDR3 region has the DNA TGTGCCAGCAGACGGGACACCTCCTACGAGCAGTACTTC. Translating it yields CASRRDTSYEQYF. The chain has TRBV4-2 and TRBJ2-7; D perhaps matches TRBD1 (6 bases). This CDR3 spans 13 amino acids. The germline V gene encodes CDR1 LGHNA and CDR2 YNFKEQ. V gave up 6 bases and J gave up 0 bases, with 9 bases separating them.